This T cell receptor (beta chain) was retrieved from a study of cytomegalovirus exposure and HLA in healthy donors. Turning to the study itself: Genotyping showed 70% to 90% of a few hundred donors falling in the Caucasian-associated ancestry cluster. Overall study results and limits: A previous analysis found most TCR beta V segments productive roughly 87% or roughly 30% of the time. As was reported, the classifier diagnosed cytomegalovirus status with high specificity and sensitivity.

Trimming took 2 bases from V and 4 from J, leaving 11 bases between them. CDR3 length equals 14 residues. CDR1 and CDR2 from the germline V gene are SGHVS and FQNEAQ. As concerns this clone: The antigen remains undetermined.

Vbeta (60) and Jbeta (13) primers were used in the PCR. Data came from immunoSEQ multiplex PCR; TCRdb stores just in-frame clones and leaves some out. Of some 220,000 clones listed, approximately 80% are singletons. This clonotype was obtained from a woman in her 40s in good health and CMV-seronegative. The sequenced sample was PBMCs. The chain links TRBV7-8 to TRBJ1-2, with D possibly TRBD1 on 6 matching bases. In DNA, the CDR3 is TGTGCCAGCAGCTTATCCGACAGGCTCTATGGCTACACCTTC. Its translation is CASSLSDRLYGYTF.